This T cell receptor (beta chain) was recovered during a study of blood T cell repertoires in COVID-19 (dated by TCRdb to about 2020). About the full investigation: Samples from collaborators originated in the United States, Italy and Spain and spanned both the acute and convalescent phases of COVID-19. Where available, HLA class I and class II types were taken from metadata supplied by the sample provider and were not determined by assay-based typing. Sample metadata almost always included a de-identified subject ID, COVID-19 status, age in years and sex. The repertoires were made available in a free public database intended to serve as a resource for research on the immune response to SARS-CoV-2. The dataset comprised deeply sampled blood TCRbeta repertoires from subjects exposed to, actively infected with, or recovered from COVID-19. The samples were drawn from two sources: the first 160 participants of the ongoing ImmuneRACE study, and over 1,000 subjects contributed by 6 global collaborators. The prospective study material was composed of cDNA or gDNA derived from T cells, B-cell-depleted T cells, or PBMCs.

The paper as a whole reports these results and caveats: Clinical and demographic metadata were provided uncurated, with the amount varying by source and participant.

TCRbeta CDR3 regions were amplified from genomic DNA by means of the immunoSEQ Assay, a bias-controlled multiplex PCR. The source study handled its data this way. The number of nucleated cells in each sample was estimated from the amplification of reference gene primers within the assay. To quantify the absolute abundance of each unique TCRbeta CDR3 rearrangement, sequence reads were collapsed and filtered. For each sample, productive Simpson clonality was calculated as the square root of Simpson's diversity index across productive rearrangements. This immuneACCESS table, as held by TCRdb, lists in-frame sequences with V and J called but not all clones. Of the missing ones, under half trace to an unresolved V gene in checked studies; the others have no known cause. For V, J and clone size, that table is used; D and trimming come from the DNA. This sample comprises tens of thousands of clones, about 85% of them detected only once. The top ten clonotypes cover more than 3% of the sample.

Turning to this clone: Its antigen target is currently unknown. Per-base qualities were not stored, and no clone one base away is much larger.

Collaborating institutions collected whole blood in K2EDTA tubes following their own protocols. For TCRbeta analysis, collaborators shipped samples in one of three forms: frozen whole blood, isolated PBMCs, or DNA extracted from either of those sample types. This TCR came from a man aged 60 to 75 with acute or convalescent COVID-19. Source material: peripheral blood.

The CDR3 sequence is CASSPGTGPLGYTF. Here is the DNA: TGTGCCAGCAGCCCCGGGACAGGCCCTCTTGGCTACACCTTC. Recombination linked TRBV7-9 to TRBJ1-2; 8 bases in the junction line up with TRBD1. At the junction V is shortened by 5 bases and J by 7 bases; bases outside the gene matches: 9. Taken from the germline V gene (reference sequence), the CDR1 and CDR2 loops are SEHNR and FQNEAQ. Its CDR3 holds 14 amino acids, cysteine through phenylalanine. Left in the record is the CDR3 DNA by itself, 42 bases read in frame from the first base.